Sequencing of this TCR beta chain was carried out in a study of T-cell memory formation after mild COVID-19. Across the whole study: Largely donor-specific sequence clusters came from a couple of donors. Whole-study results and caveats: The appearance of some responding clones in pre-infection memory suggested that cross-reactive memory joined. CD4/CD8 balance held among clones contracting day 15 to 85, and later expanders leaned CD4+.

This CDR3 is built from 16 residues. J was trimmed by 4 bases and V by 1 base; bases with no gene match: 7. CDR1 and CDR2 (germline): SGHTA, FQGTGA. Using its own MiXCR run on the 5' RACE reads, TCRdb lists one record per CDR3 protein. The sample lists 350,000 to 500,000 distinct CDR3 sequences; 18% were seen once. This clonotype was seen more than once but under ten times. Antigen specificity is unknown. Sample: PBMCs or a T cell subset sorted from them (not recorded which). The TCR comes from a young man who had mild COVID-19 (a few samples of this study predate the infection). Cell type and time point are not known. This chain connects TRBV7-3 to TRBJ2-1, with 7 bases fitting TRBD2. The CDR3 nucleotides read TGTGCCAGCAGCTTAATGGGAGGGGAAAGTTACAATGAGCAGTTCTTC. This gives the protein CASSLMGGESYNEQFF.